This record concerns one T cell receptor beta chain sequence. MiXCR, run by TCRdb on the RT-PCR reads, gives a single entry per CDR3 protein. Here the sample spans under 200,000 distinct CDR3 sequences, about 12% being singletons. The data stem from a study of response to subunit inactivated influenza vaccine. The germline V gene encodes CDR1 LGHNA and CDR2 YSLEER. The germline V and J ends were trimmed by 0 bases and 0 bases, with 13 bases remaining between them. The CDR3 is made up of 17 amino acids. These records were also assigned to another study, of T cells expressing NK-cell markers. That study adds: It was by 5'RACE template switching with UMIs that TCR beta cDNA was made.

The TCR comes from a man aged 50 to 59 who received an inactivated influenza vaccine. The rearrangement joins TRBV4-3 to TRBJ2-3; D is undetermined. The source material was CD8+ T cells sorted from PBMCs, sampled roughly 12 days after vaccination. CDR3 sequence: CASSQDLSELSTDTQYF. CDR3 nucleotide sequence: TGCGCCAGCAGCCAAGATCTGTCGGAACTTAGCACAGATACGCAGTATTTT.